Presented here are 20 T cell receptor beta chains from one specimen sequenced in a study of blood T cell repertoires in COVID-19. Using immunoSEQ multiplex PCR, the repertoire was profiled, and TCRdb retains in-frame clones only, with some absent. Among 150,000 or so clones, 88% were seen once, and the ten largest hold 1.5%. The sequenced material came from peripheral blood. The origin of the receptors is a woman aged 55-75 years with acute or convalescent COVID-19.

The chain recombines TRBV19 with TRBJ1-5; D perhaps matches TRBD1 (5 bases). Germline CDR1 LNHDA, CDR2 SQIVND (reference sequence). The CDR3 spans 14 residues. V lost 2 bases, J lost 6 bases, and 11 bases lay in between. CDR3 nucleotide sequence: TGTGCCAGTAGTATAAGCCAGGGAGGTCAGCCCCAGCATTTT. Its translation is CASSISQGGQPQHF.

The chain couples TRBV6-5 to TRBJ1-2; D gene unclear. Trimming pared 6 bases from V and 6 bases from J, leaving 14 bases between. Germline CDR1 MNHEY, CDR2 SVGAGI. CDR3 length: 13 residues. CDR3 sequence reads: CASRPGSPDGYTF. The CDR3 coding sequence is TGTGCCAGCAGGCCCGGGAGCCCCGATGGCTACACCTTC.

This clone was detected only once. The chain joins TRBV28 to TRBJ2-1; 9 positions agree with TRBD1. The CDR3 is 14 residues long. V was pared by 5 bases and J by 6 bases, with 5 bases of the junction left unmatched. Germline lookup yields CDR1 MDHEN and CDR2 SYDVKM. CDR3 sequence (DNA): TGTGCCAGCAGTAGGGACAGGGATCTCAATGAGCAGTTCTTC. Translated: CASSRDRDLNEQFF.

The count of this clone is one. The V gene is TRBV27, the J gene TRBJ1-2; perhaps TRBD1 as D (6 bases). Trimming stripped 2 bases from V and 6 bases from J, with 19 bases between. The CDR3 consists of 16 residues. Germline CDR1 MNHEY, CDR2 SMNVEV (reference sequence). The CDR3 DNA follows: TGTGCCAGCAGTTTAACCCTCCGACAGGCCTTTGATGGCTACACCTTC. Protein: CASSLTLRQAFDGYTF.

The genes are TRBV7-2 and TRBJ1-3; tentatively, D is TRBD1 (6 bases). The CDR3 runs to 17 residues. The germline V gene encodes CDR1 SGHTA and CDR2 FQGNSA. V shed 4 bases and J shed 0 bases, with 16 bases lying between them. CDR3 nucleotides: TGTGCCAGCAGCTCCGCGACAGGTCCTTACTCTGGAAACACCATATATTTT. Protein sequence: CASSSATGPYSGNTIYF.

The chain carries TRBV3-1 (or the pseudogene TRBV3-2) and TRBJ1-2, with 7 bases aligning to TRBD1. The CDR3 has 12 residues. From germline, CDR1 is LGHDT and CDR2 YNNKEL (reference sequence). The V gene end was trimmed by 11 bases and the J gene end by 7 bases; junction bases not matched to a gene: 10. The CDR3 protein is CASPWTGRGYTF. CDR3 sequence (DNA): TGTGCCTCCCCCTGGACAGGCCGTGGCTACACCTTC.

The chain joins TRBV6-5 to TRBJ1-2; a possible D gene is TRBD1 (6 bases). V shed 6 bases and J shed 3 bases, with 17 bases lying between them. This CDR3 contains 15 residues. Germline V gene sequence: CDR1 MNHEY, CDR2 SVGAGI. Written as DNA, the CDR3 is TGTGCCAGCAGCCGAGGGGGGGGCGAGGACTATGGCTACACCTTC. Translation gives CASSRGGGEDYGYTF.

This clone was seen once. This chain joins TRBV4-3 and TRBJ1-2, with D possibly being TRBD1 (6 bases). This CDR3 contains 15 residues. V gave up 0 bases and J gave up 0 bases, with 8 bases separating them. Germline CDR1 reads LGHNA; CDR2 reads YSLEER. CDR3 bases: TGCGCCAGCAGCCAAGAAACAGGGCCTAACTATGGCTACACCTTC. As protein: CASSQETGPNYGYTF.

The J gene is TRBJ2-1, the V gene TRBV5-8, with 7 bases fitting TRBD2. Germline V gives CDR1 SGHTS, CDR2 YDEGEE. V lost 0 bases, J lost 3 bases, and 3 bases stayed unmatched. This CDR3 has 15 amino acids. The CDR3 region has the DNA TGTGCCAGCAGCTTGGGCTGGGGGGGCTACAATGAGCAGTTCTTC. This translates into CASSLGWGGYNEQFF.

The CDR3 coding sequence is TGTGCCAGCTCACCACTCAGGGTCGGGAGCAATCAGCCCCAGCATTTT. Protein sequence: CASSPLRVGSNQPQHF. The V and J genes are TRBV18 and TRBJ1-5; D possibly corresponds to TRBD1 (5 bases). The CDR3 covers 16 residues. V lost 1 base to trimming and J lost 1 base, with 11 bases between them. CDR1 is KGHSH and CDR2 is LQKENI in the germline V gene.

This chain links TRBV9 with TRBJ2-2; 10 bases are a match to TRBD2. V shed 3 bases and J 2 bases; nucleotides not matched to a gene: 10. CDR3 length: 18 residues. Germline CDR1 and CDR2: SGDLS and YYNGEE. The CDR3 coding sequence is TGTGCCAGCAGCGCCCCCGGTAGCGGGGGGCCAAACACCGGGGAGCTGTTTTTT. The encoded protein is CASSAPGSGGPNTGELFF.

The rearrangement uses TRBV24-1 and TRBJ1-1, with 7 bases that match TRBD1. The CDR3 extends over 13 amino acids. From germline, CDR1 is KGHDR and CDR2 SFDVKD. V dropped 9 bases and J dropped 2; count of bases not matched to a gene: 5. CDR3 residues: CATQTGQNTEAFF. CDR3 DNA: TGTGCCACCCAGACAGGGCAAAACACTGAAGCTTTCTTT.

The rearrangement joins TRBV3-1 (or the pseudogene TRBV3-2) to TRBJ2-3; 12 bases agree with TRBD2. The CDR3 is 18 amino acids. V gave up 2 bases and J gave up 4 bases; unmatched junction bases: 10. Germline V gives CDR1 LGHDT, CDR2 YNNKEL (reference sequence). CDR3 residues: CASSQSVLAGGHSDTQYF. The CDR3 DNA is TGTGCCAGCAGCCAATCGGTTCTAGCGGGGGGGCACTCAGATACGCAGTATTTT.

J is TRBJ2-7 and V is TRBV5-1, with 10 bases that match TRBD2. The germline V gene encodes CDR1 SGHRS and CDR2 YFSETQ. V lost 4 bases, J lost 4 bases, and 5 bases stayed unmatched. This CDR3 region has 14 residues. The CDR3 nucleotides read TGCGCCAGCAGCCCCATAGCGGGGGGATACGAGCAGTACTTC. It is translated as CASSPIAGGYEQYF.

CDR3 DNA sequence: TGTGCCAGCAGTTTATGGGCCACGGGACAGGGGGAGAGCTATGGCTACACCTTC. This sequence encodes CASSLWATGQGESYGYTF. The chain employs TRBV28 and TRBJ1-2; 11 positions match TRBD1. Per germline, CDR1 MDHEN and CDR2 SYDVKM. The CDR3 has 18 amino acids. Trimming removed 0 bases from V and 4 bases from J; junction bases left unmatched: 10.

The chain couples TRBV10-3 to TRBJ2-2; no reliable D call. CDR1 is ENHRY, CDR2 SYGVKD, per germline. V lost 0 bases to trimming and J lost 2 bases, with 10 bases between them. This CDR3 has 16 residues. CDR3 protein: CAISESKAGNTGELFF. DNA for the CDR3: TGTGCCATCAGTGAGTCGAAGGCAGGTAACACCGGGGAGCTGTTTTTT.

This clone was recorded only once. J is TRBJ2-3 and V is TRBV19, with 7 bases fitting TRBD1. The CDR3 length is 12 residues. Per the germline V gene, CDR1 is LNHDA and CDR2 is SQIVND (reference sequence). The V and J ends lost 4 bases and 9 bases, in that order; junction bases with no gene match: 4. This chain's CDR3 is CASSTGGRTQYF. The CDR3 DNA reads as TGTGCCAGTAGTACAGGGGGAAGGACGCAGTATTTT.

The V gene is TRBV6-5, the J gene TRBJ1-2; 7 bases align to TRBD1. Unmatched junction bases numbered 7, after V lost 5 bases and J lost 4 bases. This CDR3 contains 14 residues. The germline gives CDR1 MNHEY, CDR2 SVGAGI. The CDR3 nucleotides are TGTGCCAGCAGTAAGGGACAGTCGACCTATGGCTACACCTTC. Protein: CASSKGQSTYGYTF.

This chain links TRBV18 with TRBJ1-1; 7 bases agree with TRBD1. Germline trimming cut 0 bases from V and 0 bases from J; bases unmatched to any gene: 7. This CDR3 spans 17 amino acids. Germline V CDR1 and CDR2: KGHSH, LQKENI. CDR3 in DNA: TGTGCCAGCTCACCACCCGGACAGGTTCTGATGAACACTGAAGCTTTCTTT. Translation gives CASSPPGQVLMNTEAFF.

This clone was found a few times. This chain uses TRBV2 with TRBJ1-5, with a weak D call TRBD1 (5 bases). This CDR3 is built from 13 residues. Germline values: CDR1 SNHLY, CDR2 FYNNEI. V lost 6 bases to trimming and J lost 6 bases, with 12 bases between them. The CDR3 coding sequence is TGTGCCAGCAGCCCCCCGGGACTTCAGCCCCAGCATTTT. It is translated as CASSPPGLQPQHF.